The source of this T cell receptor (beta chain) is a study of OX40 agonist ivuxolimab in advanced cancers. Sequencing was performed with immunoSEQ multiplex PCR; in TCRdb, only in-frame clones are kept and a portion is missing. This table holds approximately 70,000 clones, approximately 84% found once. Blood specimens came from baseline, cycle 4 day 1, and cycle 7 day 1. As regards this clone: The target antigen is unknown.

V was clipped by 0 bases and J by 6 bases; unmatched bases: 4. CDR1 is SGHNT, CDR2 YYREEE, per germline (reference sequence). The CDR3 spans 15 residues. Study-level findings and limits: People who partly responded at 0.1-3.0 mg/kg had some of the least clonal expansion seen. At 0.1 to 3.0 mg/kg, clonal expansion of CD4+ and CD8+ blood T cells had occurred by week 6.

The material sequenced was CD4+ or CD8+ T cells sorted from blood, taken in a trial of the OX40 agonist ivuxolimab. The V call is TRBV5-4, the J call TRBJ2-1; the match to TRBD1 covers 9 bases. The clonotype was recovered from an adult with an advanced solid tumor such as melanoma, head and neck, liver or kidney cancer. The CDR3 sequence: CASSLGDRVFNEQFF. Here the CDR3 DNA reads TGTGCCAGCAGCTTGGGGGACAGGGTATTCAATGAGCAGTTCTTC. The full variable domain, with the rest looked up from reference TRBV5-4 and TRBJ2-1, is ETGVTQSPTHLIKTRGQQVTLRCSSQSGHNTVSWYQQALGQGPQFIFQYYREEENGRGNFPPRFSGLQFPNYSSELNVNALELDDSALYLCASSLGDRVFNEQFFGPGTRLTVL.